This TCR beta chain derives from a study of blood T cell repertoires in COVID-19. About the study: Both acute and convalescent COVID-19 samples were obtained from the United States, Italy and Spain.

This clone was recorded a few times. In the authors' workflow: Reference gene primer amplification gave estimated nucleated cell counts. Sequencing used immunoSEQ multiplex PCR; TCRdb keeps in-frame clones, though not all of them. V and J calls and clone size come straight from that table; D and trimming were deduced from the DNA. The repertoire includes approximately 160,000 clones, 65% to 85% of them detected once, and 3% to 4.5% sits in the top ten. The TCR sequence derives from an elderly woman with acute or convalescent COVID-19. The sample taken for sequencing was peripheral blood.

In DNA form, the CDR3 reads TGTGCCAGCTCACCAGGGAGTGATAGCTCCTATAATTCACCCCTCCACTTT. It is translated as CASSPGSDSSYNSPLHF. The chain recombines TRBV18 with TRBJ1-6; D ambiguous. The germline V gene has CDR1 KGHSH and CDR2 LQKENI. The CDR3 loop spans 17 amino acids. V was pared by 2 bases and J by 0 bases, with 11 bases between.